These 24 T cell receptor beta chains came from one sample sequenced in a study of cytomegalovirus exposure and HLA in healthy donors. The PCR employed 60 Vbeta primers together with 13 Jbeta primers. This table comes from immunoSEQ multiplex PCR, and its TCRdb copy is limited to in-frame clones, with some not included. The sample shows over 100,000 clones, 70% to 75% of them seen only once. The sequenced sample consisted of PBMCs. The receptors were gathered from a woman aged 40 to 50 in good health and CMV-seropositive.

The rearrangement uses TRBV14 and TRBJ2-7; the D gene is possibly TRBD2 (5 bases). Trimming cost V 4 bases and J 3 bases, with 13 bases left between them. From germline, CDR1 is SGHDN and CDR2 FVKESK. This CDR3 comprises 14 residues. The chain's CDR3 is CASSPLGGLYEQYF. The CDR3, as DNA: TGTGCCAGCAGCCCCCTCGGCGGGCTCTACGAGCAGTACTTC.

This chain links TRBV6-6 with TRBJ2-7, with a tentative D call TRBD2 (6 bases). Germline loops: CDR1 MNHNY, CDR2 SVGAGI (reference sequence). V was pared by 6 bases and J by 12 bases, with 12 bases between. CDR3 length: 10 amino acids. Here the CDR3 reads CASSREVRYF. The DNA of the CDR3 is TGTGCCAGCAGCAGGGAGGTTCGGTACTTC.

This clone has a handful of counts. One end of the junction is discordant with germline, which a read error may explain. V usage is TRBV5-8 and J usage is TRBJ2-1, with TRBD2 identical over 16 bases. The CDR3 has 16 amino acids. Looked up from germline, CDR1 is SGHTS and CDR2 is YDEGEE. The CDR3 here is CASSLALGLAGGPKLF. The CDR3 DNA reads TGTGCCAGCAGCTTGGCCTTGGGACTAGCGGGAGGGCCGAAACTCTTC.

The chain carries TRBV7-9 and TRBJ2-7; 12 nucleotides line up with TRBD1. This CDR3 comprises 15 residues. With V trimmed by 5 bases and J by 4 bases, 6 bases remained unmatched. Germline CDR1 and CDR2: SEHNR and FQNEAQ (reference sequence). CDR3 DNA sequence: TGTGCCAGCAGCCGAGGGACAGGGGGCGAGTACGAGCAGTACTTC. This encodes CASSRGTGGEYEQYF.

This sequence joins TRBV6-1 and TRBJ1-4; D not resolved. V was trimmed by 1 base and J by 6 bases, leaving 12 bases between them. This CDR3 is built from 15 residues. Germline lookup yields CDR1 MNHNS and CDR2 SASEGT. The CDR3 DNA reads TGTGCCAGCAGTGAAGGATCGGGCGGGCATGAAAAACTGTTTTTT. Its translation: CASSEGSGGHEKLFF.

The chain recombines TRBV7-9 with TRBJ1-4; D uncertain. The CDR3 covers 15 residues. CDR1 is SEHNR and CDR2 is FQNEAQ in the germline V gene (reference sequence). The V end lost 5 bases, the J end lost 6 bases, and 16 bases lay between the germline ends. This chain's CDR3 is CASSPSGSYDEKLFF. The CDR3 DNA is TGTGCCAGCAGCCCCTCGGGTAGTTATGATGAAAAACTGTTTTTT.

This clone has a handful of counts. This CDR3 is also generated by other DNA sequences in the sample. The chain employs TRBV18 and TRBJ1-5; D is ambiguous. This CDR3 has 14 amino acids. The V and J ends lost 4 bases and 2 bases respectively, with 9 bases between them. Germline CDR1 KGHSH, CDR2 LQKENI. The chain's CDR3 is CASSLAQGNQPQHF. The CDR3, as DNA: TGTGCCAGCTCACTAGCGCAGGGCAATCAGCCCCAGCATTTT.

This chain joins TRBV19 and TRBJ1-5; D possibly corresponds to TRBD1 (6 bases). Trimming shortened V by 6 bases and J by 0 bases, and 12 bases separated the two germline ends. The CDR3 loop spans 15 amino acids. Germline V gene data show CDR1 as LNHDA and CDR2 as SQIVND (reference sequence). In nucleotides, the CDR3 is TGTGCCAGTAGGTCACAGGGTACTAGCAATCAGCCCCAGCATTTT. It translates to CASRSQGTSNQPQHF.

The chain employs TRBV21-1 and TRBJ2-2; TRBD1 is the table's D call and was not checked against the DNA. TRBV21-1 is labeled a pseudogene. The CDR3 totals 9 residues. The CDR3 protein is CASSQELFF. In DNA form, the CDR3 reads TGTGCCAGCAGCCAGGAGCTGTTTTTT.

This clone appeared a few times. The chain carries TRBV2 and TRBJ1-1, with 12 bases identical to TRBD1. V lost 5 bases to trimming and J lost 0 bases; unmatched junction nucleotides: 7. The CDR3 runs 17 residues. Germline V lookup: CDR1 SNHLY, CDR2 FYNNEI. Written as DNA, the CDR3 is TGTGCCAGCAGTAAAGGGACAGGGGGCCCCCTGAACACTGAAGCTTTCTTT. Its translation: CASSKGTGGPLNTEAFF.

This clone has just a few counts. This sequence joins TRBV6-1 and TRBJ2-1; 12 bases agree with TRBD2. There are 13 residues in the CDR3. V was clipped by 6 bases and J by 7 bases; unmatched bases: 1. From germline, CDR1 is MNHNS and CDR2 SASEGT. The CDR3 protein is CASSGTSGNEQFF. In nucleotides, the CDR3 is TGTGCCAGCAGCGGGACTAGCGGGAATGAGCAGTTCTTC.

The chain has TRBV6-4 and TRBJ2-3, with 7 bases fitting TRBD2. The CDR3 is 16 amino acids. The germline V gene encodes CDR1 MRHNA and CDR2 SNTAGT. After removal of 5 bases from V and 2 bases from J, the junction contained 10 bases not matched to a gene. The CDR3 DNA sequence: TGTGCCAGCAGTTCGGATGGTGGGAGGGCCACAGATACGCAGTATTTT. It codes for CASSSDGGRATDTQYF.

This chain uses TRBV29-1 with TRBJ2-7; D not resolved. Germline V gives CDR1 SQVTM, CDR2 ANQGSEA. Between the trimmed V and J ends, which lost 0 bases and 0 bases, there was a span of 9 bases. The CDR3 runs 14 residues. DNA for the CDR3: TGCAGCGTTGAAGATCCCAGTAACTCCTACGAGCAGTACTTC. Its protein product is CSVEDPSNSYEQYF.

This clone has just one count. The CDR3 loop reads CAWSHTRDTYGYTF. The CDR3 nucleotides are TGTGCCTGGAGTCATACCCGGGACACCTATGGCTACACCTTC. This chain connects TRBV30 to TRBJ1-2; maybe TRBD1 (6 bases). The CDR3 has 14 amino acids. V lost 2 bases to trimming and J lost 4 bases, with 14 bases between them. Germline V CDR1 and CDR2: GTSNPN, SVGIG (reference sequence).

The chain joins TRBV5-4 to TRBJ1-1; 9 bases are a match to TRBD1. CDR1 is SGHNT, CDR2 YYREEE, per germline (reference sequence). The CDR3 length is 16 residues. With V trimmed by 4 bases and J by 6 bases, 13 bases remained unmatched. CDR3 nucleotides: TGTGCCAGCAGCCCGAGGACAGGGGCCCGAACCGCTGAAGCTTTCTTT. As protein: CASSPRTGARTAEAFF.

This clone was observed a handful of times. This chain uses TRBV27 with TRBJ2-1; 7 positions agree with TRBD1. Germline values: CDR1 MNHEY, CDR2 SMNVEV (reference sequence). This CDR3 is built from 15 residues. The junction had 9 bases not matched to a gene; V was cut back by 2 bases and J by 8 bases. This chain's CDR3 is CASSLTDLQGYEQFF. The CDR3 coding sequence is TGTGCCAGCAGTTTAACCGATCTACAGGGGTATGAGCAGTTCTTC.

The chain recombines TRBV6-1 with TRBJ1-5; D is uncertain. The germline gives CDR1 MNHNS, CDR2 SASEGT. The CDR3 is 15 residues long. Trimming removed 1 base from V and 3 bases from J, with 10 bases in between. CDR3 region: CASSEVEAINQPQHF. CDR3 nucleotide sequence: TGTGCCAGCAGTGAAGTTGAGGCTATCAATCAGCCCCAGCATTTT.

DNA of the CDR3: TGTGCCAGCATGGTCACCAGGAGGGGCTCCTACAATGAGCAGTTCTTC. Translated, it gives CASMVTRRGSYNEQFF. The J gene is TRBJ2-1, the V gene TRBV5-6; TRBD2 might be the D (6 bases). Germline V gene sequence: CDR1 SGHDT, CDR2 YYEEEE. This CDR3 is built from 16 residues. The V end lost 6 bases, the J end lost 0 bases, and 16 bases lay between the germline ends.

This clone was seen a few times. This rearrangement joins TRBV28 to TRBJ2-3; TRBD1 matches at 9 bases. Trimming took 2 bases from V and 3 from J; bases not matched to a gene: 3. Germline V lookup: CDR1 MDHEN, CDR2 SYDVKM. The CDR3 is made up of 15 amino acids. CDR3 amino acids: CASSLRGQGTDTQYF. Written as DNA, the CDR3 is TGTGCCAGCAGTTTACGGGGACAGGGAACAGATACGCAGTATTTT. Full variable domain (outside the CDR3, taken from reference TRBV28 and TRBJ2-3): DVKVTQSSRYLVKRTGEKVFLECVQDMDHENMFWYRQDPGLGLRLIYFSYDVKMKEKGDIPEGYSVSREKKERFSLILESASTNQTSMYLCASSLRGQGTDTQYFGPGTRLTVL.

The chain combines TRBV15 with TRBJ2-7; no clear D gene. From germline, CDR1 is LNHNV and CDR2 YYDKDF (reference sequence). The CDR3 is 13 amino acids. Between the trimmed V and J ends, which lost 0 bases and 2 bases, there was a span of 5 bases. CDR3 sequence (DNA): TGTGCCACCAGCAGAGATCTACCCTACGAGCAGTACTTC. This sequence encodes CATSRDLPYEQYF.

This chain uses TRBV28 with TRBJ2-3; perhaps TRBD1 as D (5 bases). Trimming left V 3 bases short and J 2 bases short, with 18 bases between. The V gene's germline CDR1 is MDHEN and CDR2 SYDVKM. This CDR3 region has 17 residues. The DNA for the CDR3 is TGTGCCAGCAGTTTCTTACCAGGGAAAGTTGACACAGATACGCAGTATTTT. It translates to CASSFLPGKVDTDTQYF.

This chain uses TRBV11-2 with TRBJ1-6; 8 bases fit TRBD1. J lost 8 bases, V lost 3 bases, and 6 bases had no gene match. CDR3 size: 15 residues. CDR1 and CDR2 (germline): SGHAT, FQNNGV. This CDR3 is CASSLEGQGHSPLHF. The CDR3 nucleotides read TGTGCCAGCAGCTTGGAAGGACAGGGCCATTCACCCCTCCACTTT.

This clone was seen once. This chain uses TRBV19 with TRBJ1-5, with a tentative D call TRBD1 (6 bases). Trimming took 5 bases from V and 3 from J, leaving 11 bases between them. Germline V gives CDR1 LNHDA, CDR2 SQIVND (reference sequence). This CDR3 has 14 amino acids. The CDR3 sequence is CASSWAGVNQPQHF. CDR3 nucleotides: TGTGCCAGTAGTTGGGCAGGGGTCAATCAGCCCCAGCATTTT.

A single count supports this clone. The chain joins TRBV11-2 to TRBJ1-5, with 9 bases that match TRBD1. CDR1 is SGHAT and CDR2 is FQNNGV in the germline V gene. This CDR3 region has 14 residues. With V trimmed by 5 bases and J by 5 bases, 4 bases remained unmatched. The CDR3 sequence: CASSLTGGHQPQHF. CDR3 DNA sequence: TGTGCCAGCAGCCTTACAGGGGGCCATCAGCCCCAGCATTTT.